The rows below give T cell receptor beta chains drawn from one sample of a study of T cells in Graves' hyperthyroidism and ophthalmopathy. TCRdb re-called the multiplex PCR reads with MiXCR, one entry per CDR3 protein. The sample comprises around 720,000 distinct CDR3 sequences, approximately 36% of which are singletons, and roughly 30% rests with the top ten. Specimen: blood. Receptors originate from a woman in her 40s with Graves' hyperthyroidism. Each CDR3 is given with its conserved first and last residue. A D gene is named only where the DNA matches it firmly. The size entry is marked missing in some rows and otherwise reads once, few, many or a size class.

j_gene,d_gene,abundance,v_gene,CDR3nt,CDR3aa
TRBJ1-2,.,many,TRBV2,TGTGCCAGCAGTGTCTCCGGTGGTGGCTATGGCTACACCTTC,CASSVSGGGYGYTF
TRBJ1-2,.,few,TRBV9,TGTGCCAGCAGCCCCGAAGAGACAGGCTATGGCTACACCTTC,CASSPEETGYGYTF
TRBJ1-4,.,.,TRBV6-5,TGTGCCAGCAGTTCCGGCCAGGGCTGGGAAAAACCGTTTTTT,CASSSGQGWEKPFF
TRBJ1-4,.,many,TRBV29-1,TGCAGCGTTGAAGACACCTTTAATGAAAAACTGTTTTTT,CSVEDTFNEKLFF
TRBJ1-3,.,.,TRBV7-2,TGTGCCAGCAGCTTTGCAGGGAGCGCTGGAAACACCATATATTTT,CASSFAGSAGNTIYF
TRBJ1-2,.,.,TRBV25-1,TGTGCCAGCTTGGCCTCGGATTCGGGCAGGGGCTACACCTTC,CASLASDSGRGYTF
TRBJ2-7,.,.,TRBV18,TGTGCCAGCTCACCACCTCACAGGACTGACGAGCAGTACTTC,CASSPPHRTDEQYF
TRBJ1-5,TRBD1,few,TRBV6-2/TRBV6-3,TGTGCCAGCAGTCCTTTACGGGACAGGGTCAGCCAGCCCCAGCATTTT,CASSPLRDRVSQPQHF
TRBJ1-2,.,many,TRBV7-2,TGTGCCAGCAGCTTAGTCGGACTCTATGGCTACACCTTC,CASSLVGLYGYTF
TRBJ2-5,.,.,TRBV7-9,TGTGCCAGCAGCTTAGAGGGGGGAGAAGAGACCCAGTACTTC,CASSLEGGEETQYF
TRBJ1-4,TRBD1,.,TRBV6-1,TGTGCCAGCAGTCTGGACAGGGGGTTTTTT,CASSLDRGFF